This is a list of T cell receptor beta chains from one sample in a study of cytomegalovirus exposure and HLA in healthy donors. TCRdb's table, derived via immunoSEQ multiplex PCR, lists solely in-frame clones and lacks some. Among about 65,000 clones listed, about 72% were seen once. Sequencing input: PBMCs. These receptors were obtained from a girl aged 5 to 17 in good health and CMV-seropositive. Each CDR3 is given with its conserved first and last residue. Fields, in order: J gene, V gene, D gene, clone size, CDR3 DNA, CDR3 protein. The D gene is left open where the match is weak. For some rows the clone size is stated as once, few or many, or as a class when expanded; others skip it.

>TRBJ2-1|TRBV10-3|TRBD2|-
TGTGCCATCAGTGAGTCGATCACTGGGAGGGGTGAGCAGTTCTTC
CAISESITGRGEQFF
>TRBJ2-1|TRBV10-1|TRBD2|-
TGCGCCAGCAGTGAGTCTTCGCCTAGCGGCTACAATGAGCAGTTCTTC
CASSESSPSGYNEQFF
>TRBJ2-2|TRBV11-2|-|once
TGTGCCAGCAGCTTAGTATATCGGCGACAGCCTTTCACCGGGGAGCTGTTTTTT
CASSLVYRRQPFTGELFF
>TRBJ2-7|TRBV5-1|TRBD2|-
TGCGCCAGCAGCTTGAAGGTAGCGGGAGCCCCAATTGAATTTGAGCAGTACTTC
CASSLKVAGAPIEFEQYF
>TRBJ1-1|TRBV5-1|-|-
TGCGCCAGCAGCTTGGACAGGGTGAACACTGAAGCTTTCTTT
CASSLDRVNTEAFF
>TRBJ2-3|TRBV30|-|-
TGTGCCTGGAGGGCTAGCACAGATACGCAGTATTTT
CAWRASTDTQYF
>TRBJ2-7|TRBV6-5|-|-
TGTGCCAGCAGTTTGCAGGGAGGCGGCGAGCAGTACTTC
CASSLQGGGEQYF
>TRBJ1-2|TRBV19|TRBD1|few
TGTGCCAGTAGTCGGACAGGGATAAATGGCTACACCTTC
CASSRTGINGYTF
>TRBJ2-1|TRBV14|TRBD2|-
TGTGCCAGCAGCCTTAGCGGGAGTCTACGCAATGAGCAGTTCTTC
CASSLSGSLRNEQFF
>TRBJ2-3|TRBV10-3|TRBD2|-
TGTGCCATCAGCGTGACTAGCGGGGGGGCAGATACGCAGTATTTT
CAISVTSGGADTQYF
>TRBJ1-2|TRBV18|-|few
TGTGCCAGCTCACCTGGGGAGAGCTATGGCTACACCTTC
CASSPGESYGYTF
>TRBJ1-5|TRBV6-1|-|-
TGTGCCAGCAGTGAGGGGGGGGGCAATCAGCCCCAGCATTTT
CASSEGGGNQPQHF
>TRBJ2-1|TRBV30|TRBD2|-
TGTGCCTCCACACGACTAGCGGGAGCGCAGTTCTTC
CASTRLAGAQFF
>TRBJ1-1|TRBV7-9|TRBD1|-
TGTGCCAGCAGCCAGGGGGTGAACACTGAAGCTTTCTTT
CASSQGVNTEAFF
>TRBJ1-1|TRBV13|-|-
TGTGCCAGCAGCCCCAGACAGGAGAGAATGAAAGCTTTCTTT
CASSPRQERMKAFF
>TRBJ2-7|TRBV28|-|-
TGTGCCAGCAGGCCTACAGGCTACTCCTACGAGCAGTACTTC
CASRPTGYSYEQYF
>TRBJ2-3|TRBV6-1|TRBD2|few
TGTGCCAGCAGTGTGTCCAGCGGGGCTAGCACAGATACGCAGTATTTT
CASSVSSGASTDTQYF
>TRBJ2-3|TRBV7-7|TRBD1|-
TGTGCTAGCAGCTTATCGGGACAGGCCTTGGGTACGCAGTATTTT
CASSLSGQALGTQYF
>TRBJ1-3|TRBV7-8|-|-
TGTGCCAGCAGCACACCAGGCGTCTCTGGAAACACCATATATTTT
CASSTPGVSGNTIYF
>TRBJ2-7|TRBV29-1|TRBD1|-
TGCAGCGTGAGAGGGGACAGGAATTACTACGAGCAGTACTTC
CSVRGDRNYYEQYF
>TRBJ2-7|TRBV18|TRBD1|-
TGTGCCAGCTCACCGGGACAGGGGACCTACGAGCAGTACTTC
CASSPGQGTYEQYF
>TRBJ2-1|TRBV10-2|-|-
TGCGCCAGCAGGACACAGGGTTGGAATGAGCAGTTCTTC
CASRTQGWNEQFF
>TRBJ1-5|TRBV2|-|-
TGTGCCAGCGGAACCGGGGGGGTTCAGCCCCAGCATTTT
CASGTGGVQPQHF
>TRBJ1-2|TRBV5-6|-|-
TGTGCCAGCAGCCCGGACCCACGGGGTGGAGGAGGCTACACCTTC
CASSPDPRGGGGYTF
>TRBJ1-1|TRBV30|-|once
TGTGCCTGGAGTGTACTGGTCTCAGGGGCTTTCTTT
CAWSVLVSGAFF
>TRBJ1-2|TRBV2|-|-
TGTGCCAGCATTGGGGCCTTAAACTATGGCTACACCTTC
CASIGALNYGYTF
>TRBJ1-1|TRBV30|-|-
TGTGCCTGGAGTGTAAGAGGAAACACTGAAGCTTTCTTT
CAWSVRGNTEAFF
>TRBJ2-7|TRBV7-2|-|few
TGTGCCAGCAGCTTAAATAGCTATTCCTACGAGCAGTACTTC
CASSLNSYSYEQYF
>TRBJ1-2|TRBV18|TRBD1|once
TGTGCCAGCTCCATGGGACAGTTCAACTATGGCTACACCTTC
CASSMGQFNYGYTF
>TRBJ1-1|TRBV5-1|-|-
TGCGCCAGCAGCTTGTTCCTCAGAGGGCTGAACACTGAAGCTTTCTTT
CASSLFLRGLNTEAFF
>TRBJ1-1|TRBV28|-|-
TGTGCCAGCAGGACTGGCGGGAGCGCCACTGAAGCTTTCTTT
CASRTGGSATEAFF
>TRBJ1-1|TRBV6-4|-|-
TGTGCCAGCAGTGACTCTGCCTTGGGCGAAGCTTTCTTT
CASSDSALGEAFF
>TRBJ1-4|TRBV10-3|-|-
TGTGCCACCAAACCTCAGGGAATATCGGCCTATGAAAAACTGTTTTTT
CATKPQGISAYEKLFF
>TRBJ2-1|TRBV6-5|-|-
TGTGCCAGCAGTTACAGTGGCTTTCGGCAGTTCTTC
CASSYSGFRQFF
>TRBJ2-7|TRBV7-8|TRBD1|-
TGTGCCAGCAGCGGGTCCGGGACAGGGGACTACGAGCAGTACTTC
CASSGSGTGDYEQYF
>TRBJ2-3|TRBV19|TRBD1|-
TGTGCCAGTAGAAACAGGGGAAGGGAAACAGATACGCAGTATTTT
CASRNRGRETDTQYF
>TRBJ1-1|TRBV19|-|-
TGTGCCAGTAGTATGGCTCCCCCCCTGAACACTGAAGCTTTCTTT
CASSMAPPLNTEAFF
>TRBJ1-2|TRBV28|TRBD1|-
TGTGCCAGCAGTTTAGGACAGGGCTATGGCTACACCTTC
CASSLGQGYGYTF
>TRBJ2-7|TRBV6-1|-|-
TGTGCCAGCAGTACGTTAGTGGGGGCCCTCTACGAGCAGTACTTC
CASSTLVGALYEQYF
>TRBJ2-7|TRBV7-9|TRBD1|-
TGTGCCAGCAGCCTGACAGGGTACGAAGGGGAGCAGTACTTC
CASSLTGYEGEQYF
>TRBJ1-6|TRBV6-1|-|-
TGTGCCAGCATTATTGGAGATTATCCCCTCCACTTT
CASIIGDYPLHF
>TRBJ2-7|TRBV2|-|few
TGTGCCAGCAGTGAGTCAGTCTACGAGCAGTACTTC
CASSESVYEQYF
>TRBJ1-5|TRBV12-1|-|-
TGTGCCAGCAGCTTTGCCCAGGCAGATCAGCCCCAGCATTTT
CASSFAQADQPQHF
>TRBJ2-1|TRBV2|TRBD2|-
TGTGCCAGCAGCCCCTGGAGGGCTAGCGGGGGCAATGAGCAGTTCTTC
CASSPWRASGGNEQFF
>TRBJ2-5|TRBV5-4|TRBD2|-
TGTGCCAGCAGCTTGGTACGTGGGGCGGGAGTAGAGACCCAGTACTTC
CASSLVRGAGVETQYF